The 3 T cell receptor beta chains reported below all come from one sample, sequenced in a study of blood T cell repertoires in COVID-19. Sequenced by immunoSEQ multiplex PCR; TCRdb stores in-frame clones only, minus some. The profile shows approximately 250,000 clones, roughly 90% of them singletons. Sequenced sample: PBMCs or T cells enriched from blood (not recorded which). These receptors were taken from a woman aged 25 to 45 who had recovered from COVID-19.

The V and J genes are TRBV2 and TRBJ1-6; perhaps TRBD1 as D (5 bases). Between the trimmed V and J ends, which lost 2 bases and 9 bases, there was a span of 14 bases. CDR1 and CDR2 from the germline V gene are SNHLY and FYNNEI. This CDR3 region has 15 residues. CDR3: CASSEFGARSSPLHF. The CDR3 DNA reads as TGTGCCAGCAGTGAATTTGGGGCGCGGTCTTCACCCCTCCACTTT.

The genes are TRBV24-1 and TRBJ2-5, with 10 nucleotides matching TRBD1. Germline values: CDR1 KGHDR, CDR2 SFDVKD. The CDR3 has 18 residues. Trimming at V came to 6 bases and at J to 2 bases, leaving 14 bases not matched to a gene. CDR3 coding DNA: TGTGCCACCAGTTCACCGAGTTCTCCGGACAGGGGGCAAGAGACCCAGTACTTC. It specifies CATSSPSSPDRGQETQYF.

This clone was recorded a few times. The J gene is TRBJ1-3, the V gene TRBV15; no definite D call. This CDR3 has 14 residues. The germline V and J ends were trimmed by 0 bases and 0 bases, with 3 bases remaining between them. Germline V CDR1 and CDR2: LNHNV, YYDKDF (reference sequence). The CDR3, as DNA: TGTGCCACCAGCAGAGATCGCTCTGGAAACACCATATATTTT. Translated, it gives CATSRDRSGNTIYF.